This T cell receptor (beta chain) stems from a study of cytomegalovirus exposure and HLA in healthy donors. Across the study: Earlier results showed 90 million to 120 million unique TCR beta sequences derived from about 179 million T cells.

To note about this clone: Its target is not known.

Looked up from germline, CDR1 is MNHEY and CDR2 is SVGAGI. V was pared by 2 bases and J by 6 bases, with 13 bases between. There are 14 residues in the CDR3. PCR was performed using 60 Vbeta and 13 Jbeta primers. Some clones are missing from TCRdb's copy, which holds only in-frame ones; the method was immunoSEQ multiplex PCR. The profile shows around 200,000 clones, 79% of them singletons. Whole-study findings and limits: Reportedly, diagnosis of cytomegalovirus status by the classifier showed high specificity and sensitivity.

Sequencing used PBMCs. The sequence was collected from a woman younger than 35 in good health and CMV-seronegative. The V and J genes are TRBV6-5 and TRBJ1-1; D unresolved. DNA for the CDR3: TGTGCCAGCAGTTACAGGGAAGGAGGTTCTGAAGCTTTCTTT. It encodes CASSYREGGSEAFF.